Given below is one TCR beta chain in context. The antigen is unknown. The source of the sample is a study of shared clonotypes between healthy human individuals. Germline loops: CDR1 SNHLY, CDR2 FYNNEI. The CDR3 contains 17 residues. The V and J ends lost 6 bases and 4 bases, in that order; junction bases with no gene match: 12. Memory CD4+ cells were the fraction left after CD45RA+ naive selection. Study outcomes and limitations: At large depth, rarefaction still showed sorted-subset sequencing to be incomplete.

TCRdb's copy holds only in-frame clones and misses some; the assay was immunoSEQ multiplex PCR. The top ten hold 0.11% to 0.15% of the sample, which has more than 2,000,000 clones, approximately 94% seen once. Sequencing was done on a sample of naive CD4+ T cells sorted from blood. Subset noted: CD45RA+ positively selected. The chain has TRBV2 and TRBJ1-5; TRBD1 agrees at 10 bases. The source of this sequence is a man between 18 and 29 years old in good health. CDR3 region: CASRGGTGAVGNQPQHF. The CDR3 DNA sequence: TGTGCCAGCAGGGGCGGGACAGGGGCTGTGGGTAATCAGCCCCAGCATTTT. Looking up the rest from reference TRBV2 and TRBJ1-5 gives the full variable domain: EPEVTQTPSHQVTQMGQEVILRCVPISNHLYFYWYRQILGQKVEFLVSFYNNEISEKSEIFDDQFSVERPDGSNFTLKIRSTKLEDSAMYFCASRGGTGAVGNQPQHFGDGTRLSIL.